These T cell receptor beta chains were read from a single sample in a study of blood T cell repertoires in COVID-19. The assay was immunoSEQ multiplex PCR, and TCRdb's table has in-frame clones only and misses some. Here the sample spans approximately 90,000 clones, roughly 90% being singletons. The specimen was peripheral blood. All receptors come from a man older than 75 with active or convalescent COVID-19. Both conserved end residues are part of each CDR3. A D gene is named only where the DNA matches it firmly. Rows give clone size only sometimes, using once, few, many, or a class for an expanded clone.

v_call,j_call,d_call,clone_size,cdr3_aa,cdr3_nt
TRBV2,TRBJ2-1,TRBD2,-,CASRAPSGSSYNEQFF,TGTGCCAGCAGGGCGCCTAGCGGGAGCTCCTACAATGAGCAGTTCTTC
TRBV5-4,TRBJ2-1,TRBD2,-,CASSPWGRGNEQFF,TGTGCCAGCAGCCCTTGGGGGAGGGGCAATGAGCAGTTCTTC
TRBV7-2,TRBJ1-2,TRBD1,-,CASSLSWGQDGYTF,TGTGCCAGCAGCTTAAGTTGGGGACAGGATGGCTACACCTTC
TRBV12-3/TRBV12-4,TRBJ2-1,-,few,CASTFGTLGQFF,TGTGCCAGCACCTTCGGGACTCTTGGGCAGTTCTTC
TRBV20-1,TRBJ2-7,TRBD1,-,CSASIRQGAREQYF,TGCAGTGCTAGTATTCGACAGGGGGCGCGGGAGCAGTACTTC
TRBV3-1/TRBV3-2,TRBJ2-3,TRBD2,-,CASSTVTSGTDTQYF,TGTGCCAGCAGTACCGTGACTAGCGGCACAGATACGCAGTATTTT
TRBV3-1/TRBV3-2,TRBJ1-1,-,-,CASSQVSGNTEAFF,TGTGCCAGCAGCCAAGTATCAGGTAACACTGAAGCTTTCTTT
TRBV30,TRBJ1-1,-,-,CAWSGQNTEAFF,TGTGCCTGGAGTGGACAGAACACTGAAGCTTTCTTT
TRBV11-2,TRBJ1-3,TRBD1,-,CASSTRTTGWGNTIYF,TGTGCCAGCAGCACGCGTACGACAGGGTGGGGAAACACCATATATTTT
TRBV30,TRBJ2-3,TRBD2,few,CASLPSGSTDTQYF,TGTGCCTCCCTCCCTAGCGGGAGTACAGATACGCAGTATTTT
TRBV11-2,TRBJ1-1,-,-,CASSFSRENTEAFF,TGTGCCAGCAGCTTTTCGCGGGAGAACACTGAAGCTTTCTTT
TRBV9,TRBJ2-1,TRBD1,-,CASSDRGEWGGEQFF,TGTGCCAGCAGCGACAGGGGGGAGTGGGGTGGTGAGCAGTTCTTC
TRBV24-1,TRBJ2-3,TRBD2,-,CATSGLPGLAGGPGTDTQYF,TGTGCCACCAGTGGTCTGCCGGGACTAGCGGGAGGGCCTGGCACAGATACGCAGTATTTT
TRBV4-2,TRBJ1-3,-,-,CASSLPGLSGNTIYF,TGTGCCAGCAGCCTTCCAGGGCTCTCTGGAAACACCATATATTTT
TRBV5-4,TRBJ1-4,-,-,CASSLEAGPREKLFF,TGTGCCAGCAGCTTGGAGGCAGGCCCCCGAGAAAAACTGTTTTTT
TRBV4-2,TRBJ2-3,-,-,CASSHRDPGDTQYF,TGTGCCAGCAGCCACCGGGATCCCGGGGATACGCAGTATTTT
TRBV7-9,TRBJ2-1,-,-,CASSETLPSADNEQFF,TGTGCCAGCAGCGAAACGCTGCCTAGCGCCGACAATGAGCAGTTCTTC
TRBV19,TRBJ1-5,TRBD1,-,CASGWGTAGNQPQHF,TGTGCCAGTGGCTGGGGGACAGCGGGCAATCAGCCCCAGCATTTT
TRBV7-3,TRBJ2-1,TRBD2,-,CASSPAGGNNEQFF,TGTGCCAGCAGCCCAGCGGGAGGGAACAATGAGCAGTTCTTC
TRBV6-2/TRBV6-3,TRBJ2-7,TRBD1,-,CASSPRGLWEQYF,TGTGCCAGCAGTCCGAGGGGGCTGTGGGAGCAGTACTTC
TRBV4-3,TRBJ2-7,-,-,CASSQGLSSSSYYEQYF,TGCGCCAGCAGCCAAGGCCTCTCTAGCTCGAGTTACTACGAGCAGTACTTC
TRBV5-4,TRBJ2-6,-,-,CASSGDGENVLTF,TGTGCCAGCAGCGGAGACGGGGAAAACGTCCTGACTTTC
TRBV28,TRBJ1-1,-,-,CASSLLYRSTEAFF,TGTGCCAGCAGTCTCCTTTACCGGTCCACTGAAGCTTTCTTT
TRBV4-1,TRBJ1-1,-,-,CASSQPRTVGAEAFF,TGCGCCAGCAGCCAACCAAGGACAGTAGGGGCTGAAGCTTTCTTT
TRBV6-2/TRBV6-3,TRBJ2-7,TRBD1,-,CASSLDRVSYEQYF,TGTGCCAGCAGTTTGGACAGGGTCTCCTACGAGCAGTACTTC
TRBV3-1/TRBV3-2,TRBJ1-2,TRBD1,-,CASSQAPTGGFYYGYTF,TGTGCCAGCAGCCAAGCCCCGACAGGGGGTTTTTACTATGGCTACACCTTC
TRBV11-2,TRBJ1-1,TRBD1,-,CASSLLVGQGAFYAFF,TGTGCCAGCAGCTTGCTAGTAGGACAGGGAGCGTTTTATGCTTTCTTT
TRBV19,TRBJ1-3,-,-,CASSLSSGNTIYF,TGTGCCAGTAGTCTTAGCTCTGGAAACACCATATATTTT
TRBV19,TRBJ1-6,TRBD1,-,CASSITGGGSPLHF,TGTGCCAGTAGTATCACAGGGGGAGGATCACCCCTCCACTTT
TRBV4-3,TRBJ2-7,-,-,CASSQGIGVTYEQYF,TGCGCCAGCAGCCAAGGAATAGGGGTCACCTACGAGCAGTACTTC
TRBV30,TRBJ2-7,TRBD1,-,CAWSRTGGIFYEQYF,TGTGCCTGGAGTCGGACAGGGGGCATCTTCTACGAGCAGTACTTC
TRBV5-6,TRBJ2-1,TRBD2,-,CASSLWLAGHNEQFF,TGTGCCAGCAGCTTGTGGCTAGCGGGGCACAATGAGCAGTTCTTC
TRBV4-3,TRBJ1-1,-,once,CASSQDIGSVNTEAFF,TGCGCCAGCAGCCAAGATATTGGTTCGGTGAACACTGAAGCTTTCTTT
TRBV6-1,TRBJ2-7,TRBD1,-,CASREGVGGQYEQYF,TGTGCCAGCAGAGAAGGGGTAGGGGGCCAGTACGAGCAGTACTTC
TRBV7-9,TRBJ2-2,-,-,CASSLNRDTGELFF,TGTGCCAGCAGCTTAAACAGGGACACCGGGGAGCTGTTTTTT
TRBV5-5,TRBJ2-5,-,-,CASSFPGQETQYF,TGTGCCAGCAGTTTTCCAGGGCAGGAGACCCAGTACTTC
TRBV7-2,TRBJ2-1,TRBD2,-,CASSLSGNPYNEQFF,TGTGCCAGCAGCTTAAGCGGGAACCCCTACAATGAGCAGTTCTTC
TRBV19,TRBJ2-1,-,-,CASSTLLASNEQFF,TGTGCCAGTTCGACCCTTCTAGCAAGCAATGAGCAGTTCTTC
TRBV28,TRBJ1-2,-,once,CASTPGQFYGYTF,TGTGCCAGCACTCCGGGACAATTCTATGGCTACACCTTC
TRBV10-3,TRBJ2-1,TRBD2,-,CAISVGTSGSFEQFF,TGTGCCATCAGTGTCGGGACTAGCGGGAGTTTTGAGCAGTTCTTC
TRBV6-1,TRBJ2-3,TRBD2,-,CASSQGLAGGTDTQYF,TGTGCCAGCAGTCAAGGACTAGCGGGAGGGACAGATACGCAGTATTTT
TRBV6-5,TRBJ1-2,-,-,CASRRTRTLGYTF,TGTGCCAGCAGGAGGACAAGGACCCTTGGCTACACCTTC
TRBV19,TRBJ1-1,-,once,CASRDDRNTEAFF,TGTGCCAGTAGAGATGACAGGAACACTGAAGCTTTCTTT
TRBV28,TRBJ1-2,TRBD1,once,CASSLNPDRGPGYTF,TGTGCCAGCAGTTTGAATCCCGACAGGGGGCCCGGCTACACCTTC